Shown below are 4 T cell receptor beta chains from a single sample sequenced in a study of long-term antiretroviral therapy in people with HIV. The libraries were made with immunoSEQ v3.0 at survey level. The protocol was immunoSEQ multiplex PCR, while the TCRdb copy is restricted to in-frame clones and leaves out a portion. Here the sample spans over 20,000 clones, about 83% being singletons. The sequencing here drew on unsorted PBMCs, taken 3 years after starting antiretroviral therapy. Source of these receptors: a man between 18 and 29 years old with HIV.

This chain joins TRBV28 and TRBJ1-2, with D hard to call. In germline, CDR1 is MDHEN, CDR2 SYDVKM. Between the trimmed V and J ends, which lost 8 bases and 3 bases, there was a span of 10 bases. The CDR3 is 12 amino acids. The CDR3 here is CASEGSDYGYTF. The CDR3 DNA follows: TGTGCCAGCGAAGGTTCCGACTATGGCTACACCTTC.

CDR3 amino acids: CASSRSLQENRLQYSGNTIYF. Here the CDR3 DNA reads TGTGCCAGCAGCCGGTCGCTACAGGAGAATCGACTCCAGTACTCTGGAAACACCATATATTTT. The chain joins TRBV9 to TRBJ1-3, with D tentatively TRBD1 (5 bases). CDR1 SGDLS and CDR2 YYNGEE come from the germline V gene. V was pared by 4 bases and J by 0 bases, with 29 bases between. The CDR3 is 21 amino acids. Full variable domain (remainder filled in from reference TRBV9 and TRBJ1-3): DSGVTQTPKHLITATGQRVTLRCSPRSGDLSVYWYQQSLDQGLQFLIQYYNGEERAKGNILERFSAQQFPDLHSELNLSSLELGDSALYFCASSRSLQENRLQYSGNTIYFGEGSWLTVV.

The rearrangement uses TRBV6-6 and TRBJ2-2; D uncertain. CDR3 length: 16 residues. Trimming shortened V by 2 bases and J by 2 bases, and 12 bases separated the two germline ends. CDR1 is MNHNY and CDR2 is SVGAGI in the germline V gene (reference sequence). The CDR3 nucleotides are TGTGCCAGCAGTTACGGTGGTGGGCATAACACCGGGGAGCTGTTTTTT. Amino acid sequence: CASSYGGGHNTGELFF.

The V call is TRBV7-9, the J call TRBJ2-2, with unresolved D. The CDR3 covers 13 residues. V lost 5 bases, J lost 5 bases, and 9 bases lay in between. Per germline, CDR1 SEHNR and CDR2 FQNEAQ (reference sequence). CDR3 sequence: CASSTGGTGELFF. The CDR3 DNA follows: TGTGCCAGCAGCACCGGTGGGACCGGGGAGCTGTTTTTT.